This T cell receptor beta chain was observed in a study of glioma-infiltrating T cells after dendritic cell vaccination (dated by TCRdb to about 2016). Regarding the complete study: The cohort included about 15 glioblastoma patients drawn from Phase I and II dendritic cell vaccination trials, of whom 9 were newly diagnosed and 6 had recurrent disease. Between the early 2000s and the early 2010s, the patients were given dendritic cell vaccination pulsed with autologous tumor lysate. To make the vaccine, monocyte-derived dendritic cells were cultured for 7 to 8 days with IL-4 and GM-CSF and then pulsed overnight with autologous tumor lysate. Each patient was given three intradermal dendritic cell vaccine injections, spaced two weeks apart, in the arm below the axilla. Tumor-infiltrating lymphocyte content was quantified and tumor and blood repertoires were compared in dendritic cell-vaccinated glioblastoma patients by deep sequencing of TCR beta CDR3 regions. Survival after dendritic cell vaccination was correlated with TCR sequencing metrics, including TIL content and tumor-blood repertoire overlap. What the research found in general, with its limitations: No direct relationship between TCR clonality and survival was found, suggesting a diverse polyclonal response may matter. The TCR overlap response model with three groups was called speculative and said to need prospective validation. The cohort was small and heterogeneous, and full blood and tumor sets were available for few patients, with initial-recurrent tumor pairs available for even fewer patients. After dendritic cell vaccination, a higher estimated pretreatment TIL content predicted longer time to progression and overall survival.

For this clone: Its antigen is still unknown. Per-nucleotide qualities are absent, and no much larger clonotype sits a single base away.

To be selected, patients needed enough residual fresh-frozen tumor tissue and more than two years of available survival data. An isocitrate dehydrogenase mutation was not carried by any of the glioblastoma patients, although molecular status was otherwise variable. PBMC were collected before vaccination, two weeks after the third vaccination, and at tumor progression when it occurred. The Qiagen DNeasy Blood extraction Kit was used to extract genomic DNA. The immunoSEQ assay amplified TCRB CDR3 regions from 2 micrograms of genomic DNA, or from all available DNA when less than that amount was available. The multiplex PCR relied on 60 forward primers for TCR V beta segments and 13 reverse primers for J beta segments. To estimate reads per starting template, synthetic control templates were spiked into each sample at limiting dilution. Reads of 87 bp were generated by sequencing on the Illumina HiSeq System. Per the source publication's procedure: PCR and sequencing errors were removed by a nearest neighbor algorithm that merged closely related sequences. TCR overlap was defined as the percentage of unique tumor TCR beta sequences that were also found in the peripheral blood of the same patient. TCRdb obtained this table from immuneACCESS and retained in-frame rearrangements with V and J assigned. These tables miss some clones; where compared with another copy, unresolved V genes account for less than half of the shortfall, and the remainder is unexplained. The V and J calls and clone size are taken from that table; D and trimming were inferred from the DNA. Within this sample are about 73,000 clones, with roughly 82% of them counted one time only. The ten largest clones add up to under 2.5% of the sample.

There are 18 amino acids in the CDR3, from cysteine to phenylalanine inclusive. Just CDR3 DNA is preserved here, 54 bases in frame from base 1. CDR1 and CDR2, per the germline V gene, are SNHLY and FYNNEI. V lost 5 bases and J lost 7 bases, and the count of bases not matched to a germline gene is 13. The starting material was blood, obtained before dendritic cell vaccination. The chain couples TRBV2 to TRBJ2-1; TRBD2 fits 14 bases in the junction. This TCR was sampled from a human donor with glioblastoma. The CDR3 here reads CASSSTRTSGRLFNEQFF. The nucleotide sequence is given as TGTGCCAGCAGTTCAACGAGGACTAGCGGGAGGCTTTTTAATGAGCAGTTCTTC.